This TCR beta chain stems from a study of cytotoxic CD8 clonotypes in ibrutinib-treated CLL. Study details: Patients: more than 10 relapsed/refractory, approximately 16 treatment-naive, some 18 IGHV unmutated. Response material was collected after a median around 12 months of treatment, range 6 to 36.

The CDR3 is made up of 12 amino acids. CDR1 is ENHRY, CDR2 SYGVKD, per germline. V lost 9 bases, J lost 4 bases, and 5 bases stayed unmatched. Only in-frame clones appear in the TCRdb table, and some are missing; sequencing was by immunoSEQ multiplex PCR. Among under 150,000 clones listed, 80% to 90% were seen once. This receptor was identified in a human donor with chronic lymphocytic leukemia. The genes are TRBV10-3 and TRBJ1-1, with 7 positions matching TRBD1. The sample was PBMCs, taken after 24 months of ibrutinib treatment. As DNA, the CDR3 is TGTGCCATTCGACAGGGCTCCACTGAAGCTTTCTTT. This codes for CAIRQGSTEAFF.